A single sample is the source of the 31 T cell receptor beta chains below, sequenced in a study of cytomegalovirus exposure and HLA in healthy donors. PCR employed 60 Vbeta and 13 Jbeta primers. The repertoire was sequenced with immunoSEQ multiplex PCR; TCRdb's copy has only in-frame clones and lacks some. Among 55,000 to 90,000 clones, around 76% were seen once, and the ten largest hold around 6%. Sequencing was performed on PBMCs. Source of these receptors: a man aged 50 or older in good health and CMV-seronegative.

This clone was observed once. The chain joins TRBV11-2 to TRBJ1-2, with D possibly TRBD1 on 5 matching bases. The CDR3 is 12 amino acids. The V gene's germline CDR1 is SGHAT and CDR2 FQNNGV. V lost 3 bases and J 5 bases, leaving 7 bases between the germline ends. CDR3 coding DNA: TGTGCCAGCAGCTTCCAGGGTTATGGCTACACCTTC. As protein: CASSFQGYGYTF.

J is TRBJ1-1 and V is TRBV6-4; 7 nucleotides agree with TRBD1. The CDR3 contains 14 residues. J lost 0 bases, V lost 6 bases, and 4 bases had no gene match. In germline, CDR1 is MRHNA, CDR2 SNTAGT. The CDR3 region has the DNA TGTGCCAGCAGGGGGACAGATATGAACACTGAAGCTTTCTTT. This translates into CASRGTDMNTEAFF.

The chain has TRBV6-5 and TRBJ2-2, with a weak D call TRBD1 (6 bases). Trimming shortened V by 6 bases and J by 2 bases, and 13 bases separated the two germline ends. CDR1 is MNHEY, CDR2 SVGAGI, per germline. This CDR3 is 15 amino acids long. The CDR3 is CASRTGTKNTGELFF. In DNA, the CDR3 is TGTGCCAGCAGAACCGGGACAAAAAACACCGGGGAGCTGTTTTTT.

This chain joins TRBV28 and TRBJ2-1; 9 bases line up with TRBD1. The germline V gene encodes CDR1 MDHEN and CDR2 SYDVKM. The CDR3 is 13 amino acids. Germline trimming cut 8 bases from V and 4 bases from J; bases unmatched to any gene: 3. DNA for the CDR3: TGTGCCAGCCGGACAGGGGAATACAATGAGCAGTTCTTC. This gives the protein CASRTGEYNEQFF.

The chain recombines TRBV2 with TRBJ1-1; 7 positions match TRBD1. The CDR3 consists of 14 residues. Per germline, CDR1 SNHLY and CDR2 FYNNEI. The trim removed 6 bases at V and 1 base at J, leaving 5 bases unmatched. The CDR3 region is CASSLQGPNTEAFF. In DNA form, the CDR3 reads TGTGCCAGCAGCTTACAGGGGCCGAACACTGAAGCTTTCTTT.

The rearrangement links TRBV2 to TRBJ1-2; TRBD1 agrees at 9 bases. The CDR3 is made up of 13 amino acids. After removal of 7 bases from V and 3 bases from J, the junction contained 3 bases not matched to a gene. Germline V gives CDR1 SNHLY, CDR2 FYNNEI. The DNA of the CDR3 is TGTGCCAGCAATAGACAGGGGGACTATGGCTACACCTTC. Translation gives CASNRQGDYGYTF.

V gene TRBV5-1 combines with J gene TRBJ1-6; 8 nucleotides line up with TRBD1. This CDR3 has 15 residues. CDR1 is SGHRS and CDR2 is YFSETQ in the germline V gene. Trimming at V came to 2 bases and at J to 7 bases, leaving 5 bases not matched to a gene. CDR3 nucleotides: TGCGCCAGCAGCTTCGGGACAGGCAACAATTCACCCCTCCACTTT. Translating it yields CASSFGTGNNSPLHF.

The chain uses TRBV30 and TRBJ2-5, with D possibly being TRBD2 (5 bases). Trimming took 3 bases from V and 5 from J, leaving 10 bases between them. CDR3 size: 12 residues. Germline CDR1 GTSNPN, CDR2 SVGIG (reference sequence). The CDR3 sequence: CAWSPGRETQYF. CDR3 DNA: TGTGCCTGGAGCCCGGGAAGGGAGACCCAGTACTTC.

The gene calls are TRBV25-1 and TRBJ1-3, with no clear D. Germline V gene lookup returns CDR1 MGHDK and CDR2 SYGVNS. CDR3 size: 15 residues. V was shortened by 6 bases and J by 0 bases, with 12 bases between the two germline ends. CDR3 residues: CASSDPRSSGNTIYF. DNA of the CDR3: TGTGCCAGCAGCGATCCTAGGAGCTCTGGAAACACCATATATTTT.

This chain joins TRBV30 and TRBJ1-5; possibly TRBD1 for D (5 bases). The CDR3 sequence is 14 residues long. From germline, CDR1 is GTSNPN and CDR2 SVGIG (reference sequence). The V gene lost 2 bases and the J gene lost 5 bases, with 13 bases spanning the gap. The CDR3 loop reads CAWSMGGGYQPQHF. Here the CDR3 DNA reads TGTGCCTGGAGTATGGGGGGAGGGTATCAGCCCCAGCATTTT.

This clone was counted a few times. The rearrangement uses TRBV4-1 and TRBJ1-5; the D gene is possibly TRBD1 (6 bases). V was cut by 7 bases and J by 4 bases, with 17 bases left in between. Germline CDR1 reads MGHRA; CDR2 reads YSYEKL. This CDR3 spans 15 amino acids. CDR3 bases: TGCGCCAGCAAGGATTCCAGGGGCGGAAATCAGCCCCAGCATTTT. Translated, it gives CASKDSRGGNQPQHF.

The chain joins TRBV10-3 to TRBJ1-2; 7 bases match TRBD1. The CDR3 has 14 amino acids. Germline V CDR1 and CDR2: ENHRY, SYGVKD. V gave up 6 bases and J gave up 4 bases; unmatched junction bases: 8. The DNA for the CDR3 is TGTGCCATCAGATCGGACAGGAACCGCTATGGCTACACCTTC. Residues: CAIRSDRNRYGYTF.

This chain connects TRBV9 to TRBJ2-3; 10 bases fit TRBD1. The CDR3 is 14 amino acids. The J segment lost 6 bases and the V segment lost 0 bases, leaving 1 base of the junction unmatched. Germline CDR1 SGDLS, CDR2 YYNGEE. CDR3 protein: CASSVGQGADTQYF. As DNA, the CDR3 is TGTGCCAGCAGCGTAGGACAGGGGGCGGATACGCAGTATTTT.

This chain joins TRBV9 and TRBJ1-6, with 8 bases fitting TRBD1. CDR1 is SGDLS, CDR2 YYNGEE, per germline. V was pared by 4 bases and J by 9 bases, with 12 bases of the junction left unmatched. The CDR3 is 16 amino acids. CDR3 nucleotide sequence: TGTGCCAGCAGCCCGCGGTCAGGGGGCAACGGTTCACCCCTCCACTTT. As protein: CASSPRSGGNGSPLHF.

The genes are TRBV18 and TRBJ1-2; D is ambiguous. This CDR3 has 13 residues. Looked up from germline, CDR1 is KGHSH and CDR2 is LQKENI. The V end lost 2 bases, the J end lost 4 bases, and 8 bases lay between the germline ends. CDR3 in amino acids: CASSPGPFYGYTF. Here the CDR3 DNA reads TGTGCCAGCTCACCAGGGCCTTTCTATGGCTACACCTTC.

This clone was seen a single time. J is TRBJ2-3 and V is TRBV9, with D unresolved. Germline V gene data show CDR1 as SGDLS and CDR2 as YYNGEE. The CDR3 has 15 amino acids. V was clipped by 4 bases and J by 2 bases, with 14 bases between them. The CDR3 coding sequence is TGTGCCAGCAGCTCAAAGAGAGGCTTCACAGATACGCAGTATTTT. Translation gives CASSSKRGFTDTQYF. Looking up the rest from reference TRBV9 and TRBJ2-3 gives the full variable domain: DSGVTQTPKHLITATGQRVTLRCSPRSGDLSVYWYQQSLDQGLQFLIQYYNGEERAKGNILERFSAQQFPDLHSELNLSSLELGDSALYFCASSSKRGFTDTQYFGPGTRLTVL.

The chain joins TRBV5-1 to TRBJ2-7; 8 bases fit TRBD2. CDR1 and CDR2 from the germline V gene are SGHRS and YFSETQ. The V and J ends lost 2 bases and 3 bases, in that order; junction bases with no gene match: 4. The CDR3 length is 14 residues. DNA for the CDR3: TGCGCCAGCAGCTTAGCGGGAGCCGTCTACGAGCAGTACTTC. Its protein is CASSLAGAVYEQYF.

The chain couples TRBV5-1 to TRBJ2-5; TRBD2 might be the D (5 bases). V gave up 0 bases and J gave up 1 base, with 19 bases separating them. There are 18 residues in the CDR3. The germline V gene encodes CDR1 SGHRS and CDR2 YFSETQ. Written as DNA, the CDR3 is TGCGCCAGCAGCTTGGCAGTTATAGGTCCGGGGAGCCAAGAGACCCAGTACTTC. Protein product: CASSLAVIGPGSQETQYF. The entire variable domain, with the rest obtained from reference TRBV5-1 and TRBJ2-5, is as follows: KAGVTQTPRYLIKTRGQQVTLSCSPISGHRSVSWYQQTPGQGLQFLFEYFSETQRNKGNFPGRFSGRQFSNSRSEMNVSTLELGDSALYLCASSLAVIGPGSQETQYFGPGTRLLVL.

The genes are TRBV5-1 and TRBJ1-1; D unresolved. The V gene lost 0 bases and the J gene lost 1 base, with 4 bases spanning the gap. The CDR3 loop spans 13 amino acids. Germline V gene sequence: CDR1 SGHRS, CDR2 YFSETQ. The CDR3 DNA sequence: TGCGCCAGCAGCTTGGCCGGGAACACTGAAGCTTTCTTT. This translates into CASSLAGNTEAFF. Supplemented by reference TRBV5-1 and TRBJ1-1, the full variable domain reads KAGVTQTPRYLIKTRGQQVTLSCSPISGHRSVSWYQQTPGQGLQFLFEYFSETQRNKGNFPGRFSGRQFSNSRSEMNVSTLELGDSALYLCASSLAGNTEAFFGQGTRLTVV.

This chain uses TRBV27 with TRBJ2-3; 9 bases are a match to TRBD2. The CDR3 extends over 19 amino acids. The ends lost 0 bases at V and 2 bases at J; junction bases unmatched: 12. Looked up from germline, CDR1 is MNHEY and CDR2 is SMNVEV (reference sequence). The CDR3 reads CASSLSHPRRGGVTDTQYF. CDR3 coding DNA: TGTGCCAGCAGTTTATCGCATCCTCGGCGGGGGGGTGTCACAGATACGCAGTATTTT.

The DNA of the CDR3 is TGTGCCAGTAGTCCCCACCGGGGACAGGGGAGAAACGAGCAGTACTTC. It encodes CASSPHRGQGRNEQYF. The chain carries TRBV19 and TRBJ2-7; 10 bases are a match to TRBD1. V gave up 5 bases and J gave up 5 bases; unmatched junction bases: 12. Germline CDR1 is LNHDA and CDR2 is SQIVND (reference sequence). The CDR3 is 16 residues long. Supplemented by reference TRBV19 and TRBJ2-7, the full variable domain reads DGGITQSPKYLFRKEGQNVTLSCEQNLNHDAMYWYRQDPGQGLRLIYYSQIVNDFQKGDIAEGYSVSREKKESFPLTVTSAQKNPTAFYLCASSPHRGQGRNEQYFGPGTRLTVT.

J is TRBJ1-5 and V is TRBV10-2; no clear D. V was shortened by 2 bases and J by 7 bases, with 9 bases between the two germline ends. The length of the CDR3 is 13 residues. Germline V gene lookup returns CDR1 WSHSY and CDR2 SAAADI. The CDR3 loop reads CASSEGGLQPQHF. For the CDR3, the DNA is TGCGCCAGCAGTGAGGGAGGGTTACAGCCCCAGCATTTT.

The chain uses TRBV6-1 and TRBJ1-1; D might be TRBD1 (5 bases). This CDR3 contains 15 residues. The V gene lost 5 bases and the J gene lost 1 base, with 14 bases spanning the gap. Germline values: CDR1 MNHNS, CDR2 SASEGT. The CDR3: CASSNKGASNTEAFF. The CDR3, as DNA: TGTGCCAGCAGTAACAAAGGGGCCTCGAACACTGAAGCTTTCTTT.

The genes are TRBV4-2 and TRBJ2-7, with TRBD1 matching over 10 bases. Germline-derived CDR1 and CDR2 are LGHNA and YNFKEQ. The CDR3 consists of 16 residues. Trimming removed 1 base from V and 4 bases from J; junction bases left unmatched: 7. The CDR3 coding sequence is TGTGCCAGCAGCCAAGCAACCGGGACAGGGGATTACGAGCAGTACTTC. Protein: CASSQATGTGDYEQYF.

V and J are TRBV28 and TRBJ2-7, with 9 bases identical to TRBD1. The junction had 9 bases not matched to a gene; V was cut back by 5 bases and J by 4 bases. Germline values: CDR1 MDHEN, CDR2 SYDVKM. The CDR3 extends over 15 amino acids. The CDR3: CASSTTGTGTYEQYF. Here the CDR3 DNA reads TGTGCCAGCAGTACCACCGGGACAGGGACATACGAGCAGTACTTC. Filled out from reference TRBV28 and TRBJ2-7, the complete variable domain reads DVKVTQSSRYLVKRTGEKVFLECVQDMDHENMFWYRQDPGLGLRLIYFSYDVKMKEKGDIPEGYSVSREKKERFSLILESASTNQTSMYLCASSTTGTGTYEQYFGPGTRLTVT.

The J gene is TRBJ2-1, the V gene TRBV11-2, with 14 bases fitting TRBD2. Trimming took 4 bases from V and 10 from J; bases not matched to a gene: 6. CDR3 length: 15 amino acids. The V gene's germline CDR1 is SGHAT and CDR2 FQNNGV. CDR3 residues: CASSSGTSGGGEQFF. DNA for the CDR3: TGTGCCAGCAGCTCCGGGACTAGCGGGGGCGGCGAGCAGTTCTTC.

The chain uses TRBV5-1 and TRBJ1-4; TRBD1 aligns across 7 bases. From germline, CDR1 is SGHRS and CDR2 YFSETQ. V was pared by 4 bases and J by 8 bases, with 11 bases of the junction left unmatched. This CDR3 region has 15 residues. The CDR3: CASSAQGQSVEKLFF. DNA for the CDR3: TGCGCCAGCAGCGCCCAGGGACAGTCGGTCGAAAAACTGTTTTTT.

The rearrangement links TRBV18 to TRBJ2-3; D is ambiguous. Looked up from germline, CDR1 is KGHSH and CDR2 is LQKENI. CDR3 length equals 13 residues. The germline V and J ends were trimmed by 6 bases and 0 bases, with 7 bases remaining between them. CDR3 residues: CASSTVSTDTQYF. In nucleotides, the CDR3 is TGTGCCAGCTCCACAGTTAGCACAGATACGCAGTATTTT. Supplemented by reference TRBV18 and TRBJ2-3, the full variable domain reads NAGVMQNPRHLVRRRGQEARLRCSPMKGHSHVYWYRQLPEEGLKFMVYLQKENIIDESGMPKERFSAEFPKEGPSILRIQQVVRGDSAAYFCASSTVSTDTQYFGPGTRLTVL.

This rearrangement joins TRBV18 to TRBJ2-7; TRBD1 matches 8 bases. Per the germline V gene, CDR1 is KGHSH and CDR2 is LQKENI. V was pared by 4 bases and J by 6 bases, with 2 bases of the junction left unmatched. The CDR3 spans 12 residues. CDR3 residues: CASSRTGGEQYF. The CDR3 region has the DNA TGTGCCAGCTCACGTACAGGGGGCGAGCAGTACTTC. Full variable domain (outside the CDR3, taken from reference TRBV18 and TRBJ2-7): NAGVMQNPRHLVRRRGQEARLRCSPMKGHSHVYWYRQLPEEGLKFMVYLQKENIIDESGMPKERFSAEFPKEGPSILRIQQVVRGDSAAYFCASSRTGGEQYFGPGTRLTVT.

V is TRBV27 and J is TRBJ2-1; D may be TRBD2 (5 bases). With 5 bases removed from V and 0 bases from J, the gap between germline ends came to 11 bases. The CDR3 is 15 amino acids. Germline V gene lookup returns CDR1 MNHEY and CDR2 SMNVEV (reference sequence). In nucleotides, the CDR3 is TGTGCCAGCAGTCCAGGAGGCGTCTCCTACAATGAGCAGTTCTTC. It translates to CASSPGGVSYNEQFF.

The gene calls are TRBV19 and TRBJ2-3; the D is unclear. The CDR3 contains 15 residues. V dropped 3 bases and J dropped 2 bases, with 12 bases sitting between them. From germline, CDR1 is LNHDA and CDR2 SQIVND (reference sequence). In nucleotides, the CDR3 is TGTGCCAGTAGTATCATCGGCGGCGACACAGATACGCAGTATTTT. Translating gives CASSIIGGDTDTQYF. Looking up the rest from reference TRBV19 and TRBJ2-3 gives the full variable domain: DGGITQSPKYLFRKEGQNVTLSCEQNLNHDAMYWYRQDPGQGLRLIYYSQIVNDFQKGDIAEGYSVSREKKESFPLTVTSAQKNPTAFYLCASSIIGGDTDTQYFGPGTRLTVL.